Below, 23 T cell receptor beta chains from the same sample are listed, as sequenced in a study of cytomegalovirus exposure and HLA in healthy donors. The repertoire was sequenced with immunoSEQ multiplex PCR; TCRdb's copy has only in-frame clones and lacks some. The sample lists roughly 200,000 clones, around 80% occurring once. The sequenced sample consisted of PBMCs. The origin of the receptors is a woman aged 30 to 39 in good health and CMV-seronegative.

The CDR3 reads CASSKAPGQGAYNSPLHF. The DNA of the CDR3 is TGTGCCAGCAGCAAAGCCCCGGGACAGGGTGCCTATAATTCACCCCTCCACTTT. The genes are TRBV9 and TRBJ1-6, with TRBD1 matching over 9 bases. The CDR3 sequence is 18 residues long. Trimming at V came to 4 bases and at J to 2 bases, leaving 10 bases not matched to a gene. Looked up from germline, CDR1 is SGDLS and CDR2 is YYNGEE. Full variable domain (rest looked up from reference TRBV9 and TRBJ1-6): DSGVTQTPKHLITATGQRVTLRCSPRSGDLSVYWYQQSLDQGLQFLIQYYNGEERAKGNILERFSAQQFPDLHSELNLSSLELGDSALYFCASSKAPGQGAYNSPLHFGNGTRLTVT.

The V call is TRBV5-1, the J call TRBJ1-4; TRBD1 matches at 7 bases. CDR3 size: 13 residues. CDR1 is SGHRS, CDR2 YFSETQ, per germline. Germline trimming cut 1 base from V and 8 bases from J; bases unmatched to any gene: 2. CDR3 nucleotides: TGCGCCAGCAGCTTGCAACAGGGGGAAAAACTGTTTTTT. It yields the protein CASSLQQGEKLFF.

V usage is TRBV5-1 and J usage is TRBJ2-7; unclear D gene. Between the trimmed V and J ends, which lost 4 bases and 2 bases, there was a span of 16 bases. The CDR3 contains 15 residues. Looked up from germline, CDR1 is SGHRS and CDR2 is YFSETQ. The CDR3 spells CASSASQNPTYEQYF. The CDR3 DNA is TGCGCCAGCAGCGCCTCTCAGAACCCCACCTACGAGCAGTACTTC.

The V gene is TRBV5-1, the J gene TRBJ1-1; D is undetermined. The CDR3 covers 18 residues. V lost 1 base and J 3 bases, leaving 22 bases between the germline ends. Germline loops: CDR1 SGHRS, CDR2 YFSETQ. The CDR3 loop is CASSLLLGDIAGDTEAFF. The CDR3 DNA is TGCGCCAGCAGCTTGTTATTGGGAGACATCGCCGGAGACACTGAAGCTTTCTTT.

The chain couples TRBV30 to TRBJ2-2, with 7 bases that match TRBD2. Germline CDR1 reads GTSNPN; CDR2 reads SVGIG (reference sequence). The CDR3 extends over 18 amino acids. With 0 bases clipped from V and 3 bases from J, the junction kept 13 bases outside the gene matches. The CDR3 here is CAWSVLIPGGLYTGELFF. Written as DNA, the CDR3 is TGTGCCTGGAGTGTACTTATCCCGGGAGGCCTTTACACCGGGGAGCTGTTTTTT.

As DNA, the CDR3 is TGTGCCAGTATGGGAGGGGCTAGCGGGAGGGCCGCGAATGAGCAGTTCTTC. This codes for CASMGGASGRAANEQFF. The rearrangement uses TRBV19 and TRBJ2-1; 12 nucleotides line up with TRBD2. Germline assignment: CDR1 LNHDA and CDR2 SQIVND (reference sequence). This CDR3 comprises 17 residues. V lost 7 bases to trimming and J lost 7 bases; unmatched junction nucleotides: 14.

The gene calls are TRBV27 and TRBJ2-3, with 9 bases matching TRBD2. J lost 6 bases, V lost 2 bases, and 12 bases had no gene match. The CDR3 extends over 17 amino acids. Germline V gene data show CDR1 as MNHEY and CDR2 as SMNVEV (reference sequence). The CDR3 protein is CASSLEVGWRGGDTQYF. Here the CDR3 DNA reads TGTGCCAGCAGTTTAGAGGTCGGTTGGCGGGGGGGCGATACGCAGTATTTT.

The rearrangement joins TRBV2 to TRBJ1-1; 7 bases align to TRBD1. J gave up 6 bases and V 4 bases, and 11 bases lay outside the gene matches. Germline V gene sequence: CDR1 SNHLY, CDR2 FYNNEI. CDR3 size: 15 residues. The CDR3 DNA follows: TGTGCCAGCAGTGTAGAGGGGGCGCTTAGCGCTGAAGCTTTCTTT. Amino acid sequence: CASSVEGALSAEAFF.

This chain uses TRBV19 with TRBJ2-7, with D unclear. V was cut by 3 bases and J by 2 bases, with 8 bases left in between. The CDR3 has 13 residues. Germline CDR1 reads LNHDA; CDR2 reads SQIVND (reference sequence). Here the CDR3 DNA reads TGTGCCAGTAGTATTAGTAGAGCCTACGAGCAGTACTTC. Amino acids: CASSISRAYEQYF.

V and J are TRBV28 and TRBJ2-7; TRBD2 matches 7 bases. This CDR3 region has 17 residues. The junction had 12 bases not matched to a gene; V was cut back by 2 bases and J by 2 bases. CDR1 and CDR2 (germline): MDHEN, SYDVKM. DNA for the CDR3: TGTGCCAGCAGTTTAAGTCCCAGGGAGGGAGGCCCCTACGAGCAGTACTTC. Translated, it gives CASSLSPREGGPYEQYF.

CDR3: CASSLSLRSTNEKLFF. For the CDR3, the DNA is TGTGCCAGCAGTTTAAGTTTGCGATCAACTAATGAAAAACTGTTTTTT. This chain connects TRBV28 to TRBJ1-4; D is unresolved. The CDR3 contains 16 residues. Germline CDR1 and CDR2: MDHEN and SYDVKM. V was shortened by 2 bases and J by 0 bases, with 10 bases between the two germline ends.

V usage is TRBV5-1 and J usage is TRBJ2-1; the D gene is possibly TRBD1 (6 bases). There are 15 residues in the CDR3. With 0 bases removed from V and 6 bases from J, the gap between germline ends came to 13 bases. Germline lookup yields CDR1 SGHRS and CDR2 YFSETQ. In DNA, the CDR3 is TGCGCCAGCAGCTTGGAGGGGACAAGTGTCAATGAGCAGTTCTTC. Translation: CASSLEGTSVNEQFF.

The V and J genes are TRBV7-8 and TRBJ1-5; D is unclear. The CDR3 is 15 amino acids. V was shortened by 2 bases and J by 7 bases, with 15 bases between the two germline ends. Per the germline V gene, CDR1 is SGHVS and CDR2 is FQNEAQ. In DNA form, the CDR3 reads TGTGCCAGCAGCTTATTCGGCTCCACGGAGCAGCCCCAGCATTTT. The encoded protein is CASSLFGSTEQPQHF.

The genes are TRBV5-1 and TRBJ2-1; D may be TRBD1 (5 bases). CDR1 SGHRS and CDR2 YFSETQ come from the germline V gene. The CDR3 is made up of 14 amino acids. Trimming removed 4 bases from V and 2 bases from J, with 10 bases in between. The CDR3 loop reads CASSTRQTYNEQFF. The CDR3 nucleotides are TGCGCCAGCAGCACCCGACAGACCTACAATGAGCAGTTCTTC.

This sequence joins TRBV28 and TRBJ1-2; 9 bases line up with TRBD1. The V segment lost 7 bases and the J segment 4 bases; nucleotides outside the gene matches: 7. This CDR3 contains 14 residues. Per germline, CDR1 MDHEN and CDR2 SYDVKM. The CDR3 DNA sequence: TGTGCCAGCACCCCAACAGGGGGCATCTATGGCTACACCTTC. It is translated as CASTPTGGIYGYTF.

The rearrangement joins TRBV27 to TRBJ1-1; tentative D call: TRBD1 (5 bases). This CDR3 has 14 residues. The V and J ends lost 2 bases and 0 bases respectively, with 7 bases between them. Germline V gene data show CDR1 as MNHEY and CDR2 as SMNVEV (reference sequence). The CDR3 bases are TGTGCCAGCAGTTTAGACAGAATGAACACTGAAGCTTTCTTT. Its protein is CASSLDRMNTEAFF.

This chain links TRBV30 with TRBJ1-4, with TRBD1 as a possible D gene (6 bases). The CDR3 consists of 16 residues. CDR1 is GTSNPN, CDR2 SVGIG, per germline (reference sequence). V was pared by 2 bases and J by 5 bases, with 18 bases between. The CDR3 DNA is TGTGCCTGGAGTTGGATGGGGACACTGAAGAATGAAAAACTGTTTTTT. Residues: CAWSWMGTLKNEKLFF.

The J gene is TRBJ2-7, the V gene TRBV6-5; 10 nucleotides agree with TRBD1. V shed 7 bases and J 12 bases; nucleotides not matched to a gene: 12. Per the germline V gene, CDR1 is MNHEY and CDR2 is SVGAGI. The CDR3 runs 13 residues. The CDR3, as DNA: TGTGCCAGCACCGGGACAGGGGCCCACCAGTGGTACTTC. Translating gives CASTGTGAHQWYF.

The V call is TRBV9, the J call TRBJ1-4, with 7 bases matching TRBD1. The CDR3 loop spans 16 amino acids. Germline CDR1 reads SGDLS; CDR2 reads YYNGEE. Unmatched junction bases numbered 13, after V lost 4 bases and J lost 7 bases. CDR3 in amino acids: CASSTSSRSGGEKLFF. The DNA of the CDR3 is TGTGCCAGCAGCACTAGCAGTCGGTCAGGGGGTGAAAAACTGTTTTTT.

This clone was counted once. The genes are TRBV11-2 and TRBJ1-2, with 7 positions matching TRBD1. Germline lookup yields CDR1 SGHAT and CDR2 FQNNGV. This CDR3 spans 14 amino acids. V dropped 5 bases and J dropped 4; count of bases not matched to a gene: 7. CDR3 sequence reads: CASSLLGGGYGYTF. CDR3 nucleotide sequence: TGTGCCAGCAGCCTCCTAGGGGGCGGCTATGGCTACACCTTC. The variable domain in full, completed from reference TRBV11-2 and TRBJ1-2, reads EAGVAQSPRYKIIEKRQSVAFWCNPISGHATLYWYQQILGQGPKLLIQFQNNGVVDDSQLPKDRFSAERLKGVDSTLKIQPAKLEDSAVYLCASSLLGGGYGYTFGSGTRLTVV.

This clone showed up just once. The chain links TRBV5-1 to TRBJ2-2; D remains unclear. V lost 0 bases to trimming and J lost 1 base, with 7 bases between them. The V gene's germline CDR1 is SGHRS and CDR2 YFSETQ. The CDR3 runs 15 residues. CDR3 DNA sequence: TGCGCCAGCAGCTTGGTAGGCGGGAACACCGGGGAGCTGTTTTTT. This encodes CASSLVGGNTGELFF.

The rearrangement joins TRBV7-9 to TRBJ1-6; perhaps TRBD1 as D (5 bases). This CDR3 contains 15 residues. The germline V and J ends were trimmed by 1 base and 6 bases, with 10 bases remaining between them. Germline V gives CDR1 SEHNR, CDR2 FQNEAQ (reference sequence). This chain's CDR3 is CASSLVTGPNSPLHF. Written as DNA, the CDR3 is TGTGCCAGCAGCTTAGTCACAGGACCTAATTCACCCCTCCACTTT.

Here the CDR3 DNA reads TGTGCCAGTAGTTGGGGCGGGAGATCCGACAATGAGCAGTTCTTC. This translates into CASSWGGRSDNEQFF. This sequence joins TRBV19 and TRBJ2-1, with 7 bases aligning to TRBD2. Germline-derived CDR1 and CDR2 are LNHDA and SQIVND (reference sequence). CDR3 length: 15 residues. Germline trimming cut 5 bases from V and 5 bases from J; bases unmatched to any gene: 9.